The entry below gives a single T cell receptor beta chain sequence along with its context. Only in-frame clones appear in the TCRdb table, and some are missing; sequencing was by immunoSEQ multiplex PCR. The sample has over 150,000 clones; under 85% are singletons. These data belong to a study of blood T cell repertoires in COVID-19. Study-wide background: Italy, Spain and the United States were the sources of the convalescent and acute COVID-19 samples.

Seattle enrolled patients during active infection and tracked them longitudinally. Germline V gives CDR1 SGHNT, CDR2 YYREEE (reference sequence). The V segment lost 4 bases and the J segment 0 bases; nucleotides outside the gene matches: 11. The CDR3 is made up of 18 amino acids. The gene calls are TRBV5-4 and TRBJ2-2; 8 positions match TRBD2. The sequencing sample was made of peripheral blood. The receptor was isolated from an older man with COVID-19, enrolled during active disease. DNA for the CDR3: TGTGCCAGCAGCCCGGGGGGGACCGGGGGGCCGAACACCGGGGAGCTGTTTTTT. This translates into CASSPGGTGGPNTGELFF. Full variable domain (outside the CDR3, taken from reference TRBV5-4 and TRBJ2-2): ETGVTQSPTHLIKTRGQQVTLRCSSQSGHNTVSWYQQALGQGPQFIFQYYREEENGRGNFPPRFSGLQFPNYSSELNVNALELDDSALYLCASSPGGTGGPNTGELFFGEGSRLTVL.